Listed here are 29 T cell receptor beta chains from one sample, sequenced in a study of PD-L1 blockade in urothelial cancer. The time point: pretreatment peripheral blood. Only in-frame clones appear in the TCRdb table, and some are missing; sequencing was by immunoSEQ multiplex PCR. The sample includes around 130,000 clones, roughly 80% seen only once; the top ten take roughly 2.9%. Source: PBMCs, taken around atezolizumab (anti-PD-L1) treatment. These receptors were collected from a man over 45 with urothelial cancer.

The CDR3 loop is CSARTGPGYTF. The CDR3 region has the DNA TGCAGTGCTCGGACAGGGCCTGGCTACACCTTC. The rearrangement uses TRBV20-1 and TRBJ1-2; 8 bases agree with TRBD1. With 5 bases clipped from V and 7 bases from J, the junction kept 3 bases outside the gene matches. Per germline, CDR1 DFQATT and CDR2 SNEGSKA (reference sequence). The CDR3 runs to 11 residues.

This clone was detected a few times. This chain joins TRBV9 and TRBJ1-2, with TRBD1 matching 9 bases. Trimming at V came to 5 bases and at J to 0 bases, leaving 8 bases not matched to a gene. Germline V lookup: CDR1 SGDLS, CDR2 YYNGEE. CDR3 size: 16 residues. The CDR3 sequence: CASSATGGQANYGYTF. For the CDR3, the DNA is TGTGCCAGCAGTGCCACAGGGGGCCAAGCTAACTATGGCTACACCTTC.

This chain connects TRBV7-2 to TRBJ2-7; D might be TRBD1 (6 bases). Germline V gives CDR1 SGHTA, CDR2 FQGNSA. V was cut by 5 bases and J by 4 bases, with 9 bases left in between. This CDR3 has 12 residues. The chain's CDR3 is CASSLQGYEQYF. The CDR3 DNA reads TGTGCCAGCAGCCTTCAGGGGTACGAGCAGTACTTC.

In its sample, this clone was seen once. The rearrangement links TRBV7-6 to TRBJ2-3, with 14 bases matching TRBD2. Looked up from germline, CDR1 is SGHVS and CDR2 is FNYEAQ. Losses at the gene ends were 5 bases for V and 5 bases for J; bases not matched to a gene: 6. This CDR3 region has 16 residues. The CDR3 reads CASSPRLAGGVDTQYF. CDR3 sequence (DNA): TGTGCCAGCAGCCCGCGACTAGCGGGAGGGGTAGATACGCAGTATTTT.

The genes are TRBV7-3 and TRBJ1-1; TRBD1 matches 7 bases. The V gene end was trimmed by 6 bases and the J gene end by 5 bases; junction bases not matched to a gene: 6. In germline, CDR1 is SGHTA, CDR2 FQGTGA. CDR3 size: 13 residues. In DNA form, the CDR3 reads TGTGCCAGCAGTCAGGGGGATGGGACTGAAGCTTTCTTT. Residues: CASSQGDGTEAFF. Supplemented by reference TRBV7-3 and TRBJ1-1, the full variable domain reads GAGVSQTPSNKVTEKGKYVELRCDPISGHTALYWYRQSLGQGPEFLIYFQGTGAADDSGLPNDRFFAVRPEGSVSTLKIQRTERGDSAVYLCASSQGDGTEAFFGQGTRLTVV.

This rearrangement joins TRBV28 to TRBJ2-5; TRBD1 aligns across 8 bases. The CDR3 has 16 residues. Germline loops: CDR1 MDHEN, CDR2 SYDVKM. The V segment lost 6 bases and the J segment 4 bases; nucleotides outside the gene matches: 13. CDR3 sequence reads: CASSFRRTGRGETQYF. The CDR3, as DNA: TGTGCCAGCAGCTTTAGGAGGACAGGGAGAGGAGAGACCCAGTACTTC.

The rearrangement uses TRBV23-1 and TRBJ2-4; the D is unclear. TRBV23-1 is reported as an ORF; its role is uncertain. The CDR3 is 17 amino acids. Trimming took 3 bases from V and 1 from J, leaving 16 bases between them. For the CDR3, the DNA is TGCGCCAGCAGTCATCGACCCCCCAGCGTGGCCAAAAACATTCAGTACTTC. Residues: CASSHRPPSVAKNIQYF.

The chain employs TRBV9 and TRBJ2-7, with TRBD2 matching over 9 bases. V shed 0 bases, J shed 5 bases, and the junction held 6 bases outside the gene matches. Germline CDR1 is SGDLS and CDR2 is YYNGEE. The CDR3 contains 15 residues. CDR3 sequence: CASSVGASGKDEQYF. The CDR3 bases are TGTGCCAGCAGCGTAGGGGCTAGCGGGAAGGACGAGCAGTACTTC.

The J gene is TRBJ2-1, the V gene TRBV5-1; TRBD2 matches 7 bases. CDR1 and CDR2 (germline): SGHRS, YFSETQ. The V segment lost 3 bases and the J segment 5 bases; nucleotides outside the gene matches: 5. CDR3 size: 14 residues. The CDR3 reads CASSYGLGNNEQFF. Here the CDR3 DNA reads TGCGCCAGCAGCTATGGACTAGGAAACAATGAGCAGTTCTTC. The full variable domain, completed using reference TRBV5-1 and TRBJ2-1, is KAGVTQTPRYLIKTRGQQVTLSCSPISGHRSVSWYQQTPGQGLQFLFEYFSETQRNKGNFPGRFSGRQFSNSRSEMNVSTLELGDSALYLCASSYGLGNNEQFFGPGTRLTVL.

The table lists this clone with a count of one. The rearrangement joins TRBV28 to TRBJ2-5; 7 positions agree with TRBD1. J lost 1 base, V lost 2 bases, and 4 bases had no gene match. CDR1 and CDR2 (germline): MDHEN, SYDVKM. This CDR3 has 15 amino acids. CDR3 residues: CASSLARDSQETQYF. The DNA for the CDR3 is TGTGCCAGCAGTTTAGCCCGGGACAGCCAAGAGACCCAGTACTTC. The full variable domain, completed using reference TRBV28 and TRBJ2-5, is DVKVTQSSRYLVKRTGEKVFLECVQDMDHENMFWYRQDPGLGLRLIYFSYDVKMKEKGDIPEGYSVSREKKERFSLILESASTNQTSMYLCASSLARDSQETQYFGPGTRLLVL.

V gene TRBV25-1 combines with J gene TRBJ2-2, with a possible D match to TRBD2 (5 bases). Germline V gene data show CDR1 as MGHDK and CDR2 as SYGVNS. This CDR3 is built from 15 residues. The V end was cut by 5 bases, the J end by 7 bases, with 17 bases between. The CDR3 DNA is TGTGCCAGCAGTCGTAGAGGGCCCCGCTTCGGGGAGCTGTTTTTT. This sequence encodes CASSRRGPRFGELFF.

V is TRBV28 and J is TRBJ1-5; D not certain. Germline V lookup: CDR1 MDHEN, CDR2 SYDVKM. The V end lost 5 bases, the J end lost 2 bases, and 10 bases lay between the germline ends. This CDR3 region has 14 residues. CDR3: CASSRYYGNQPQHF. CDR3 sequence (DNA): TGTGCCAGCAGTAGATACTACGGCAATCAGCCCCAGCATTTT.

This sequence joins TRBV5-5 and TRBJ2-1; TRBD2 matches at 11 bases. Germline V gene sequence: CDR1 SGHKS, CDR2 YYEKEE (reference sequence). The CDR3 consists of 16 residues. With 4 bases clipped from V and 7 bases from J, the junction kept 10 bases outside the gene matches. The CDR3 bases are TGTGCCAGCAGCGGAATACTAGCGGGAGTTCCGAATGAGCAGTTCTTC. Translation gives CASSGILAGVPNEQFF.

V usage is TRBV7-8 and J usage is TRBJ2-1; TRBD1 is a possible D gene (6 bases). Per the germline V gene, CDR1 is SGHVS and CDR2 is FQNEAQ. The CDR3 runs to 18 residues. The V end was cut by 5 bases, the J end by 1 base, with 21 bases between. The DNA for the CDR3 is TGTGCCAGCAGCCCGTATCGACAGGACTTAGATTCCTACAATGAGCAGTTCTTC. Translated: CASSPYRQDLDSYNEQFF.

The chain couples TRBV12-5 to TRBJ2-4; 8 bases are shared with TRBD1. The CDR3 has 13 amino acids. Germline V gene lookup returns CDR1 LGHNT and CDR2 FRNRAP. With 2 bases clipped from V and 8 bases from J, the junction kept 2 bases outside the gene matches. The chain's CDR3 is CASGLTGGDIQYF. CDR3 in DNA: TGTGCTAGTGGTTTGACAGGGGGAGACATTCAGTACTTC.

This chain uses TRBV14 with TRBJ2-1; TRBD2 aligns across 8 bases. V lost 0 bases to trimming and J lost 9 bases; unmatched junction nucleotides: 4. From germline, CDR1 is SGHDN and CDR2 FVKESK. This CDR3 is built from 14 residues. CDR3: CASSQDLRGGEQFF. As DNA, the CDR3 is TGTGCCAGCAGCCAAGACTTACGGGGGGGTGAGCAGTTCTTC.

J is TRBJ1-4 and V is TRBV7-8, with D perhaps matching TRBD1 (6 bases). Trimming left V 0 bases short and J 7 bases short, with 18 bases between. Germline lookup yields CDR1 SGHVS and CDR2 FQNEAQ. The CDR3 is 17 residues long. The CDR3 DNA follows: TGTGCCAGCAGCTTAGCCTACCACAGGGAGGGAGGTGAAAAACTGTTTTTT. The encoded protein is CASSLAYHREGGEKLFF.

The gene calls are TRBV27 and TRBJ2-3; TRBD2 matches 13 bases. CDR3 size: 17 residues. The V gene end was trimmed by 2 bases and the J gene end by 8 bases; junction bases not matched to a gene: 10. CDR1 is MNHEY, CDR2 SMNVEV, per germline (reference sequence). The CDR3 sequence is CASSLLSTSGRAGTQYF. As DNA, the CDR3 is TGTGCCAGCAGTTTACTTTCCACTAGCGGGAGGGCGGGTACGCAGTATTTT.

This clone was counted once. The same CDR3 also results from other DNA sequences found in this sample. The V gene is TRBV6-6, the J gene TRBJ1-5; the match to TRBD1 covers 8 bases. The germline CDR1 and CDR2 sequences are MNHNY and SVGAGI (reference sequence). This CDR3 spans 14 amino acids. With V trimmed by 9 bases and J by 4 bases, 8 bases remained unmatched. DNA for the CDR3: TGTGCCAGTCGGTTGGGACAGGATAATCAGCCCCAGCATTTT. Amino acid sequence: CASRLGQDNQPQHF.

This rearrangement joins TRBV9 to TRBJ1-6; D uncertain. The CDR3 is made up of 15 amino acids. Germline CDR1 reads SGDLS; CDR2 reads YYNGEE. Trimming removed 4 bases at V and 7 bases at J, with 15 bases between. The CDR3 bases are TGTGCCAGCAGCCCTGACCCATACGGGAATTCACCCCTCCACTTT. Amino acids: CASSPDPYGNSPLHF.

The V call is TRBV7-9, the J call TRBJ2-7; 11 bases fit TRBD2. This CDR3 spans 16 amino acids. V was clipped by 2 bases and J by 3 bases; unmatched bases: 6. From germline, CDR1 is SEHNR and CDR2 FQNEAQ (reference sequence). The CDR3 sequence is CASSLLGTSGVYEQYF. DNA of the CDR3: TGTGCCAGCAGCTTACTAGGGACTAGCGGAGTCTACGAGCAGTACTTC.

The V call is TRBV4-2, the J call TRBJ2-7; 7 nucleotides agree with TRBD1. V shed 5 bases, J shed 3 bases, and the junction held 7 bases outside the gene matches. The CDR3 is made up of 14 amino acids. The germline V gene has CDR1 LGHNA and CDR2 YNFKEQ. DNA for the CDR3: TGTGCCAGCAGCTATACGACAGGGTACTACGAGCAGTACTTC. Its protein is CASSYTTGYYEQYF.

CDR3 region: CASSLWVAGAGELFF. Written as DNA, the CDR3 is TGTGCCAGCAGCTTGTGGGTAGCGGGCGCCGGGGAGCTGTTTTTT. The chain has TRBV5-8 and TRBJ2-2, with 7 bases identical to TRBD2. Trimming took 1 base from V and 6 from J; bases not matched to a gene: 6. Germline V gene lookup returns CDR1 SGHTS and CDR2 YDEGEE. The CDR3 runs 15 residues.

This chain joins TRBV30 and TRBJ1-6, with 8 bases lining up with TRBD1. V was pared by 4 bases and J by 8 bases, with 4 bases of the junction left unmatched. The CDR3 has 13 amino acids. Germline V gene sequence: CDR1 GTSNPN, CDR2 SVGIG (reference sequence). The CDR3 DNA reads TGTGCCTGGACCGGGACAGGATATTCACCCCTCCACTTT. As protein: CAWTGTGYSPLHF.

The rearrangement uses TRBV7-6 and TRBJ2-5, with D perhaps matching TRBD1 (5 bases). V was cut by 5 bases and J by 4 bases, with 14 bases left in between. The germline CDR1 and CDR2 sequences are SGHVS and FNYEAQ. The CDR3 loop spans 14 amino acids. The CDR3 DNA reads as TGTGCCAGCAGCCGTACAGGTTCCCGAGAGACCCAGTACTTC. It specifies CASSRTGSRETQYF.

This chain links TRBV7-9 with TRBJ1-6, with D perhaps TRBD1 (6 bases). V was trimmed by 8 bases and J by 8 bases, leaving 10 bases between them. Germline V gene lookup returns CDR1 SEHNR and CDR2 FQNEAQ (reference sequence). This CDR3 contains 12 residues. This chain's CDR3 is CASRQGHSPLHF. For the CDR3, the DNA is TGTGCCAGCCGGCAGGGGCATTCACCCCTCCACTTT.

V gene TRBV7-9 combines with J gene TRBJ2-7; 7 bases agree with TRBD2. Germline-derived CDR1 and CDR2 are SEHNR and FQNEAQ (reference sequence). The CDR3 has 15 residues. J lost 2 bases, V lost 6 bases, and 10 bases had no gene match. This chain's CDR3 is CASSPVGTKPYEQYF. The CDR3 nucleotides are TGTGCCAGCAGTCCTGTAGGGACTAAACCCTACGAGCAGTACTTC.

J is TRBJ1-2 and V is TRBV6-6; TRBD1 matches 11 bases. This CDR3 has 14 amino acids. Germline CDR1 reads MNHNY; CDR2 reads SVGAGI (reference sequence). The V gene end was trimmed by 5 bases and the J gene end by 5 bases; junction bases not matched to a gene: 4. The CDR3 region is CASSHRDRGYGYTF. The CDR3 DNA reads as TGTGCCAGCAGTCACCGGGACAGGGGGTATGGCTACACCTTC.

This chain uses TRBV27 with TRBJ2-7; TRBD2 matches at 13 bases. The CDR3 contains 15 residues. Losses at the gene ends were 0 bases for V and 5 bases for J; bases not matched to a gene: 1. Germline V CDR1 and CDR2: MNHEY, SMNVEV (reference sequence). For the CDR3, the DNA is TGTGCCAGCAGTTTATCGGGACTAGCGGGAAACGAGCAGTACTTC. This codes for CASSLSGLAGNEQYF.